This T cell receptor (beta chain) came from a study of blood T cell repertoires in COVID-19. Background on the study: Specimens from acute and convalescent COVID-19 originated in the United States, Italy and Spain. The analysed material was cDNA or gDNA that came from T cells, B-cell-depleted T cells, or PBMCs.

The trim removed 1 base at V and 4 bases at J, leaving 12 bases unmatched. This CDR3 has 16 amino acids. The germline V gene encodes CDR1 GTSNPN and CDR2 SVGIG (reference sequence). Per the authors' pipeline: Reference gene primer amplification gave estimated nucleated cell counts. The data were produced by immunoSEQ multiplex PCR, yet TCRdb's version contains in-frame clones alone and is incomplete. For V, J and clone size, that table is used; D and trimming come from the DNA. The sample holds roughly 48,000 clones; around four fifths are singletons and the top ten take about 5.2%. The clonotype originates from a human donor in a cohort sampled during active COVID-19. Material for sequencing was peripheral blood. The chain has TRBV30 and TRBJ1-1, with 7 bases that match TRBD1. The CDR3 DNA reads TGTGCCTGGAGTGCCTCCAGACAGGGACGGAGCACTGAAGCTTTCTTT. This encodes CAWSASRQGRSTEAFF.